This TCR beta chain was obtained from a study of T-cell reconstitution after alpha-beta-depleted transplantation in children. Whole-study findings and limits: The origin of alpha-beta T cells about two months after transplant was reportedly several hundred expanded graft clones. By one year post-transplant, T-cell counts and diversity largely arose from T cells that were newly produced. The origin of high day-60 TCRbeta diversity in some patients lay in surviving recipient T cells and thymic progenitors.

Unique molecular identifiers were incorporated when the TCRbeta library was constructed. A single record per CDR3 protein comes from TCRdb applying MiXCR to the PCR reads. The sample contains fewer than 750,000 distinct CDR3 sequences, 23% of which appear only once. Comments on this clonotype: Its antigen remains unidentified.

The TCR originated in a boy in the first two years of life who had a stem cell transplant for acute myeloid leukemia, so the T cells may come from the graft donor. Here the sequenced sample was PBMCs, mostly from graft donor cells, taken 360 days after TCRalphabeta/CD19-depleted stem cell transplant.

The CDR3: CASSPPIGTDLPLSGNTIYF. CDR3 coding DNA: TGTGCCAGCTCACCCCCGATCGGGACAGATCTTCCCTTAAGTGGAAACACCATATATTTT. This chain uses TRBV18 with TRBJ1-3; 7 bases are shared with TRBD1. Germline V gene lookup returns CDR1 KGHSH and CDR2 LQKENI. With V trimmed by 3 bases and J by 3 bases, 20 bases remained unmatched. This CDR3 is built from 20 residues.